The present T cell receptor beta chain was sequenced within a study of T cells in Graves' hyperthyroidism and ophthalmopathy. Study context: Peripheral blood was drawn at first diagnosis, prior to all treatment. Findings and caveats of the study: The blood repertoire included most of the expanded thyroid clonotypes above 0.001.

CDR3 size: 13 residues. Germline loops: CDR1 MDHEN, CDR2 SYDVKM. Trimming stripped 4 bases from V and 4 bases from J, with 11 bases between. There were TCR beta CDR3 regions amplified from RNA transcripts. Using the HTBI primer set, a first-round RT-PCR was run on the TCR CDR3. TCRdb re-called the multiplex PCR reads through MiXCR, storing one row per CDR3 protein. The table records over 500,000 distinct CDR3 sequences, 12% to 15% of them present only once. About this clonotype itself: Its antigen remains unknown.

J is TRBJ2-7 and V is TRBV28; D unresolved. The sample was blood. The clonotype originates from a woman in her 40s with Graves' hyperthyroidism. The CDR3 coding sequence is TGTGCCAGCAGTTCAGCGCCCCGGTACGAGCAGTACTTC. This translates into CASSSAPRYEQYF.